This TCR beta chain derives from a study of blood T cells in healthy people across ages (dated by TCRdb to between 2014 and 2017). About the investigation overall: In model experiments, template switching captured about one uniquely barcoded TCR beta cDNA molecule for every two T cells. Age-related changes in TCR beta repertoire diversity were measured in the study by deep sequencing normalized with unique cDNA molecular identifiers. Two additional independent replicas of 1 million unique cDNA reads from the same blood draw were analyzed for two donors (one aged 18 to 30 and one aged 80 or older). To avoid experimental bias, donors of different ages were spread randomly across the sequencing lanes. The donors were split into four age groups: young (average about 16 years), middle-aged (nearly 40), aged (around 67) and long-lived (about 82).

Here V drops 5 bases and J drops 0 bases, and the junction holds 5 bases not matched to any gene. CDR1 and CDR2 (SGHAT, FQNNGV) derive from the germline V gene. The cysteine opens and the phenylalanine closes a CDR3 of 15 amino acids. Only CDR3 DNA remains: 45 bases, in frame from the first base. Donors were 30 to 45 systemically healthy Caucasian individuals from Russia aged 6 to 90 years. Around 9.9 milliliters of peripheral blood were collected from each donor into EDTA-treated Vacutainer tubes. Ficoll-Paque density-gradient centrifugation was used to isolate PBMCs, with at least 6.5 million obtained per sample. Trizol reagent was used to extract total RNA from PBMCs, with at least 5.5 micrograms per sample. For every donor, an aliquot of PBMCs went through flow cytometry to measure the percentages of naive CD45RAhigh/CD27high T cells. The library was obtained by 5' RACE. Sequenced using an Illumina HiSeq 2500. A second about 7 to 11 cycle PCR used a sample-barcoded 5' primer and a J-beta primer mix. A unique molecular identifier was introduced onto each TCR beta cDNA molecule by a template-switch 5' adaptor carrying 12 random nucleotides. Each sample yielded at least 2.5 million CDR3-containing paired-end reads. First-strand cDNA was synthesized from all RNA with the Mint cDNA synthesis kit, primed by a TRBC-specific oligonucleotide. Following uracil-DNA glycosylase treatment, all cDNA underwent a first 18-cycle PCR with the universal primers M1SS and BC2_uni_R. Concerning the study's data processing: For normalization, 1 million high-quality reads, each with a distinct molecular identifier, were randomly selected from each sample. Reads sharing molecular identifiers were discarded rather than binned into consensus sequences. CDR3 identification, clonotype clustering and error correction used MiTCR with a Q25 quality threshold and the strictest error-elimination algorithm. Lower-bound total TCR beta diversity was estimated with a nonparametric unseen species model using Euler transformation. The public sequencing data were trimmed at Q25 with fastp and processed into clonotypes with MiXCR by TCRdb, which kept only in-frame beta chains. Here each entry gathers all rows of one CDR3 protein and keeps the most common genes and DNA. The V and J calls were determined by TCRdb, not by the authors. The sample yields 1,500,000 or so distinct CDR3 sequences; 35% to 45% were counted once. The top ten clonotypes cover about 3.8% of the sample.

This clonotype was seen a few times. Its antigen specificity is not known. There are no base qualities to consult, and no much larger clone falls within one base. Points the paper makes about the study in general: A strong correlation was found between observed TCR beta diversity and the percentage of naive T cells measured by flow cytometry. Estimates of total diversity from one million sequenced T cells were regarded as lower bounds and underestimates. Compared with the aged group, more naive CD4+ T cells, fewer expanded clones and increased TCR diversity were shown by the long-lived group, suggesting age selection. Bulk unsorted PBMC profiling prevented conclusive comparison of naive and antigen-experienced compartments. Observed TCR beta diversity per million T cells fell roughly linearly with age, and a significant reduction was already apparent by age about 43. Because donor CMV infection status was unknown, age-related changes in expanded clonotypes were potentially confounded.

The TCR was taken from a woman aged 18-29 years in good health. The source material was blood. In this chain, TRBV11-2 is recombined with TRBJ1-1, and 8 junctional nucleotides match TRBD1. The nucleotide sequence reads TGTGCCAGCAGCGCAGGGGGCCGAATGAACACTGAAGCTTTCTTT. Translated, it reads CASSAGGRMNTEAFF.